One T cell receptor beta chain is described in this entry. The same CDR3 arises from other DNA sequences in this sample as well. CDR1 and CDR2 from the germline V gene are SGHTA and FQGNSA. V shed 4 bases and J shed 3 bases, with 3 bases lying between them. The CDR3 consists of 12 residues. These data come from a study of blood T cell repertoires in COVID-19. Sequencing used immunoSEQ multiplex PCR; TCRdb keeps in-frame clones, though not all of them. The table includes approximately 140,000 clones, more than 70% detected once. Sequenced sample: PBMCs or T cells enriched from blood (not recorded which). The origin of this receptor is a man aged 35 to 55 with acute COVID-19. The chain carries TRBV7-2 and TRBJ2-2; D ambiguous. The CDR3 sequence: CASSSDTGELFF. CDR3 nucleotide sequence: TGTGCCAGCAGCTCAGACACCGGGGAGCTGTTTTTT.